This is a list of T cell receptor beta chains from one sample in a study of cytomegalovirus exposure and HLA in healthy donors. Assay: immunoSEQ multiplex PCR; the TCRdb copy retains only in-frame clones and omits some. The sample contains around 93,000 clones, roughly four fifths of which appear only once. The sequenced sample was PBMCs. The source is a man aged 25-45 years in good health and CMV-seropositive. Each CDR3 is given with its conserved first and last residue. The D gene is left open where the match is weak. Not every row has a clone size; where given, it reads once, few, many or a size class.

clone_size | j_call | cdr3_length | d_call | v_call | cdr3_aa | cdr3_nt
. | TRBJ2-5 | 15 | TRBD2 | TRBV4-1 | CASSRTSGFPETQYF | TGCGCCAGCAGCCGGACTAGCGGGTTCCCAGAGACCCAGTACTTC
. | TRBJ2-5 | 14 | TRBD1 | TRBV2 | CASTLTGGGETQYF | TGTGCCAGCACCCTGACAGGGGGGGGAGAGACCCAGTACTTC
few | TRBJ2-5 | 16 | TRBD1 | TRBV28 | CASSSLGTGVQETQYF | TGTGCCAGCAGTTCCTTGGGGACAGGGGTGCAAGAGACCCAGTACTTC
. | TRBJ2-7 | 15 | . | TRBV6-5 | CASSLNSGPSYEQYF | TGTGCCAGCAGCCTCAACAGCGGCCCTTCCTACGAGCAGTACTTC
. | TRBJ2-5 | 15 | TRBD2 | TRBV5-1 | CASSLAAPGGETQYF | TGCGCCAGCAGCTTGGCAGCCCCGGGGGGGGAGACCCAGTACTTC
. | TRBJ2-1 | 14 | TRBD2 | TRBV28 | CASHGFSGTIEQFF | TGTGCCAGCCATGGCTTCAGCGGGACGATTGAGCAGTTCTTC
. | TRBJ2-3 | 13 | . | TRBV9 | CASSVAEADTQYF | TGTGCCAGCAGCGTAGCTGAGGCAGATACGCAGTATTTT
. | TRBJ2-5 | 13 | TRBD2 | TRBV30 | CARGGGREETQYF | TGTGCCCGCGGGGGGGGCAGGGAAGAGACCCAGTACTTC
once | TRBJ1-5 | 18 | TRBD1 | TRBV28 | CASSYPGQSALREQPQHF | TGTGCCAGCTCATACCCGGGACAGAGCGCCTTAAGGGAACAGCCCCAGCATTTT
few | TRBJ2-7 | 15 | TRBD2 | TRBV7-9 | CASSPGLAGEDEQYF | TGTGCCAGCAGCCCCGGACTAGCGGGAGAAGACGAGCAGTACTTC
. | TRBJ2-5 | 14 | . | TRBV5-4 | CASSRAQGQETQYF | TGTGCCAGCAGTAGAGCCCAGGGGCAAGAGACCCAGTACTTC
. | TRBJ2-2 | 11 | . | TRBV7-9 | CSSTLPGELFF | TGTTCCAGCACCCTTCCCGGGGAGCTGTTTTTT
. | TRBJ1-5 | 15 | . | TRBV10-3 | CAISPDRSSNQPQHF | TGTGCCATCAGTCCCGACAGGAGTAGCAATCAGCCCCAGCATTTT
. | TRBJ1-2 | 17 | . | TRBV18 | CASSQPGGLRSNYGYTF | TGTGCCAGCTCACAACCGGGAGGGCTCAGGTCTAACTATGGCTACACCTTC
. | TRBJ2-1 | 15 | TRBD1 | TRBV29-1 | CSVEATGTVYNEQFF | TGCAGCGTTGAAGCCACCGGGACAGTCTACAATGAGCAGTTCTTC
. | TRBJ2-7 | 15 | . | TRBV5-4 | CASSSTQGWAREQYF | TGTGCCAGCAGCTCGACGCAGGGATGGGCACGGGAGCAGTACTTC
. | TRBJ1-2 | 14 | . | TRBV28 | CASSLNTIRVGYTF | TGTGCCAGCAGTTTAAACACGATACGGGTTGGCTACACCTTC
. | TRBJ1-1 | 15 | . | TRBV6-1 | CASSARGSQNTEAFF | TGTGCCAGCAGTGCCCGTGGCAGTCAGAACACTGAAGCTTTCTTT
. | TRBJ2-2 | 14 | . | TRBV6-4 | CASSLERGTGELFF | TGTGCCAGCAGTCTAGAAAGGGGCACCGGGGAGCTGTTTTTT
few | TRBJ1-5 | 14 | . | TRBV6-6 | CASSYPGSNQPQHF | TGTGCCAGCAGTTACCCAGGATCAAATCAGCCCCAGCATTTT
. | TRBJ1-2 | 15 | . | TRBV9 | CASTITEKTNYGYTF | TGTGCCAGCACAATAACAGAAAAGACTAACTATGGCTACACCTTC
. | TRBJ2-1 | 15 | TRBD2 | TRBV10-3 | CAISERREAYNEQFF | TGTGCCATCAGTGAGCGGCGGGAGGCCTACAATGAGCAGTTCTTC
. | TRBJ2-5 | 18 | TRBD2 | TRBV4-2 | CASSQDYSLSGRGETQYF | TGTGCCAGCAGCCAAGATTACTCCCTAAGCGGGAGAGGAGAGACCCAGTACTTC
few | TRBJ1-1 | 12 | . | TRBV7-2 | CASSLTGREAFF | TGTGCCAGCAGCCTGACAGGTCGTGAAGCTTTCTTT
. | TRBJ1-2 | 15 | TRBD1 | TRBV15 | CATSSEDRGADGYTF | TGTGCCACCAGCAGCGAGGACAGGGGCGCGGATGGCTACACCTTC
. | TRBJ2-3 | 15 | TRBD2 | TRBV5-1 | CASSLRSGSADTQYF | TGCGCCAGCAGCTTGAGGAGCGGGAGTGCAGATACGCAGTATTTT
. | TRBJ2-1 | 11 | . | TRBV30 | CAYRVYNEQFF | TGTGCATACAGGGTCTACAATGAGCAGTTCTTC
. | TRBJ1-6 | 15 | TRBD1 | TRBV6-5 | CASSRGTGENSPLHF | TGTGCCAGCAGCCGCGGGACAGGGGAAAATTCACCCCTCCACTTT
. | TRBJ2-7 | 15 | TRBD1 | TRBV5-1 | CASGKTGQGPYEQYF | TGCGCCAGCGGCAAAACCGGACAGGGGCCCTACGAGCAGTACTTC
. | TRBJ1-1 | 14 | . | TRBV9 | CASSVAGANTEAFF | TGTGCCAGCAGCGTAGCAGGGGCGAACACTGAAGCTTTCTTT
. | TRBJ2-7 | 14 | TRBD2 | TRBV7-2 | CASKDGGSSYEQYF | TGTGCCAGCAAAGACGGCGGGAGCTCCTACGAGCAGTACTTC
. | TRBJ2-3 | 16 | . | TRBV4-3 | CASSQDGTGLSDTQYF | TGCGCCAGCAGCCAAGATGGAACAGGGCTGTCAGATACGCAGTATTTT
. | TRBJ1-2 | 13 | TRBD1 | TRBV2 | CASSKDRYYGYTF | TGTGCCAGCAGTAAGGACAGGTACTATGGCTACACCTTC
. | TRBJ1-5 | 14 | . | TRBV28 | CASSFRDTHQPQHF | TGTGCCAGCAGTTTTAGAGACACTCATCAGCCCCAGCATTTT
. | TRBJ2-1 | 15 | TRBD1 | TRBV14 | CASKFGTGTYNEQFF | TGTGCCAGCAAATTCGGGACAGGTACCTACAATGAGCAGTTCTTC
once | TRBJ2-5 | 13 | . | TRBV28 | CASSTLAPETQYF | TGTGCCAGCAGCACTCTAGCACCCGAGACCCAGTACTTC
. | TRBJ1-4 | 14 | TRBD1 | TRBV7-6 | CASSYTGAGEKLFF | TGTGCCAGCAGCTATACAGGGGCAGGCGAAAAACTGTTTTTT
. | TRBJ2-7 | 14 | TRBD1 | TRBV7-9 | CASSFDRGDYEQYF | TGTGCCAGCAGCTTCGACAGGGGAGACTACGAGCAGTACTTC
. | TRBJ2-1 | 15 | TRBD2 | TRBV4-2 | CASSQVGLAGSEQFF | TGTGCCAGCAGCCAAGTTGGCCTAGCGGGATCTGAGCAGTTCTTC
. | TRBJ2-5 | 14 | . | TRBV6-6 | CASSTTGSWETQYF | TGTGCCAGCAGTACCACAGGGTCTTGGGAGACCCAGTACTTC